The rows below give T cell receptor beta chains drawn from one sample of a study of regulatory T cells in long-lasting Graves disease. From the multiplex PCR reads, TCRdb called clonotypes with MiXCR, one entry per CDR3 protein. The sample shows 380,000 or so distinct CDR3 sequences, roughly 16% of them seen only once. These same data were also listed under a study on T cells in Graves' hyperthyroidism and ophthalmopathy.

The starting material was peripheral blood mononuclear cells (PBMCs), obtained at new diagnosis, from a patient treated with antithyroid drugs. The origin of the receptors is a woman aged 18-29 years with Graves disease. Each CDR3 is given with its conserved first and last residue. A D gene is named only where the DNA matches it firmly. Size values are once, few and many counts, or a class for expanded clones, and some rows have none.

clone_size d_call j_call v_call cdr3_nt cdr3_aa
many - TRBJ1-1 TRBV24-1 TGTGCCACCAGTGACAGGGGACATCCGAACACTGAAGCTTTCTTT CATSDRGHPNTEAFF
few TRBD2 TRBJ2-2 TRBV10-3 TGTGCCAGTGGGACTAGCGGGGTGAACACCGGGGAGCTGTTTTTT CASGTSGVNTGELFF
many TRBD1 TRBJ1-5 TRBV28 TGTGCCAGCACCAAAAACAGGGGAGATCAGCCCCAGCATTTT CASTKNRGDQPQHF
many - TRBJ2-1 TRBV9 TGTGCCAGCAGCGTAGTCGATAGTCCGCCCCTTGAGCAGTTCTTC CASSVVDSPPLEQFF
many - TRBJ2-1 TRBV28 TGTGCCAATTCAAAGCCCGGCGGATCCTACAATGAGCAGTTCTTC CANSKPGGSYNEQFF
many - TRBJ2-5 TRBV6-1 TGTGCCAGCAGTCCCCTGGACGGGAAAGAGACCCAGTACTTC CASSPLDGKETQYF
many - TRBJ2-7 TRBV5-1 TGCGCCAGCAGCTTGTTAGAGGGCAAGTCCTACGAGCAGTACTTC CASSLLEGKSYEQYF
few TRBD2 TRBJ2-7 TRBV15 TGTGCCACCAGCCCAGCTAATGGCAGGGGACTAGCGGACCCTAGGGAGCAGTACTTC CATSPANGRGLADPREQYF
many TRBD2 TRBJ2-1 TRBV20-1 TGCAGTGCTATAGCGGGAGGAACCTACAATGAGCAGTTCTTC CSAIAGGTYNEQFF
many TRBD2 TRBJ2-5 TRBV6-1 TGTGCCAGCAGAGAAGCGGGGAAAGAGACCCAGTACTTC CASREAGKETQYF
few TRBD1 TRBJ1-1 TRBV29-1 TGCAGCGTAGGACAGGGAGATGGGACTGAAGCTTTCTTT CSVGQGDGTEAFF
many - TRBJ2-7 TRBV6-2/TRBV6-3 TGTGCCAGCAGTTACCCGGACAGAAAAGTATTGTACTTC CASSYPDRKVLYF
many - TRBJ1-2 TRBV6-1 TGTGCCAGCAGCCCAGGGGCTGGCTACACCTTC CASSPGAGYTF
- TRBD2 TRBJ2-3 TRBV4-2 TGTGCCAGCAGCCAAGATGGGCTAGCGGGGAACACAGATACGCAGTATTTT CASSQDGLAGNTDTQYF
- TRBD2 TRBJ2-1 TRBV6-4 TGTGCCAGCAGTTCAGCCGGCGGGGGGGATGAGCAGTTCTTC CASSSAGGGDEQFF
- - TRBJ1-2 TRBV4-2 TGTGCCAGCAGCCAGGACGGACAGTTTGGCTATGGCTACACCTTC CASSQDGQFGYGYTF
few - TRBJ2-6 TRBV7-2 TGTGCCAGCAGCCAACGACACTCTGGGGCCAACGTCCTGACTTTC CASSQRHSGANVLTF
many TRBD1 TRBJ1-2 TRBV7-8 TGTGCCAGCAGCCGCGACAGGGCCGACTATGGCTACACCTTC CASSRDRADYGYTF
- TRBD2 TRBJ2-1 TRBV5-6 TGTGCCAGCAGCTCCGGGACTAACTACAATGAGCAGTTCTTC CASSSGTNYNEQFF
many TRBD2 TRBJ2-7 TRBV20-1 TGCAGTGCTAGCCCCCTAGCGGGAGTGGGTAACGAGCAGTACTTC CSASPLAGVGNEQYF
- - TRBJ1-3 TRBV19 TGTGCCAGTAGTATAGTCCGGGGGGACGGAAACACCATATATTTT CASSIVRGDGNTIYF
- - TRBJ1-2 TRBV3-1 TGTGCCAGCAGCCAAGCGGCGGGACGAGACTATGGCTACACCTTC CASSQAAGRDYGYTF
- TRBD1 TRBJ2-1 TRBV5-1 TGCGCCAACAGCTTGGGGAACAGGGGATATGAGCAGTTCTTC CANSLGNRGYEQFF
many TRBD2 TRBJ2-7 TRBV5-1 TGCGCCAGCAGCTGGGGACTAGCGGGGGACTCCTCCTACGAGCAGTACTTC CASSWGLAGDSSYEQYF
- TRBD1 TRBJ1-4 TRBV5-5 TGTGCCAGCAGCTTGTACGAGCACCGACAGGGGCTATTTACTGAAAAACTGTTTTTT CASSLYEHRQGLFTEKLFF
few TRBD1 TRBJ2-6 TRBV18 TGTGCCAGCTCACGTGATCGGGACAGGGAGTACTCTGGGGCCAACGTCCTGACTTTC CASSRDRDREYSGANVLTF
many - TRBJ2-3 TRBV2 TGTGCCAGCAGTGAATCGTGGGGGGCGGGAGATACGCAGTATTTT CASSESWGAGDTQYF
few - TRBJ1-6 TRBV10-2 TGCGCCAGCAGTGCAGAAAGGGCAGGGACCTCACCCCTCCACTTT CASSAERAGTSPLHF
few - TRBJ2-3 TRBV10-3 TGTGCCATCAGTGAGGGTTCGGGGTACCACACAGATACGCAGTATTTT CAISEGSGYHTDTQYF
many - TRBJ2-3 TRBV6-1 TGTGCCAGCAGTGAAGACCTCGGAGATACGCAGTATTTT CASSEDLGDTQYF
- - TRBJ1-5 TRBV2 TGTGCCAGCAGTAGGGGGGGATCGAGCAATCAGCCCCAGCATTTT CASSRGGSSNQPQHF
- TRBD1 TRBJ1-3 TRBV7-2 TGTGCCAGCAGCCAACGACAGGGTAGTTCGTTTTCTGGAAACACCATATATTTT CASSQRQGSSFSGNTIYF
few TRBD2 TRBJ2-7 TRBV6-1 TGTGCCAGCAGAGCGTCGGGACTAGCGGCCTACGAGCAGTACTTC CASRASGLAAYEQYF
many - TRBJ2-5 TRBV2 TGTGCCAGCACTGACGACTACCAAGAGACCCAGTACTTC CASTDDYQETQYF
few - TRBJ2-1 TRBV5-1 TGCGCCAGCAGTGACCCCCAGCTAAGGAGCTCCTACAATGAGCAGTTCTTC CASSDPQLRSSYNEQFF
few - TRBJ2-5 TRBV20-1 TGCAGTGCCGACGGGGGTTTGGAGACCCAGTACTTC CSADGGLETQYF
- - TRBJ2-5 TRBV7-3 TGTGCCAGCAGCTTAAATGACAGAAGTCAAGAGACCCAGTACTTC CASSLNDRSQETQYF
few TRBD1 TRBJ1-1 TRBV12-3/TRBV12-4 TGTGCCAGCAGTGCAAGACAGGGGCGCACTGAAGCTTTCTTT CASSARQGRTEAFF
many - TRBJ2-7 TRBV28 TGTGCCAGCAGGGTACTTAGGAGCTCCTACGAGCAGTACTTC CASRVLRSSYEQYF
few - TRBJ2-2 TRBV6-5 TGTGCCAGCAGTTATAATTCGGGGGCGGGGGAGCTGTTTTTT CASSYNSGAGELFF
- - TRBJ1-6 TRBV18 TGTGCCAGCTCACCAGGGACCTCTCAGAATTCACCCCTCCACTTT CASSPGTSQNSPLHF
many TRBD2 TRBJ2-1 TRBV20-1 TGCAGTGCTAGTGGACTAGCGGACCGCTCAAGCTCCTACAATGAGCAGTTCTTC CSASGLADRSSSYNEQFF
many - TRBJ1-3 TRBV2 TGTGCCAGTTCCCCCCGGCAGAGCGGCCGTCGCGGGGGAAACACCATATATTTT CASSPRQSGRRGGNTIYF
many - TRBJ2-5 TRBV3-1 TGTGCCAGCAGCCAATGGGACCACCAAGAGACCCAGTACTTC CASSQWDHQETQYF
- TRBD1 TRBJ2-3 TRBV15 TGTGCCACCAGCAGAGCTGGGGACAGGGATACGCAGTATTTT CATSRAGDRDTQYF
many - TRBJ2-7 TRBV6-2/TRBV6-3 TGTGCCAGCAAGGGCGTTAGCTCCTACGAGCAGTACTTC CASKGVSSYEQYF
many TRBD2 TRBJ2-1 TRBV20-1 TGCAGTGCTTCGACTAGCGGGGACCTCAATGAGCAGTTCTTC CSASTSGDLNEQFF
many - TRBJ2-5 TRBV11-1 TGTGCCAGCAGCTCCCAAGGGGCGGGGCAAGAGACCCAGTACTTC CASSSQGAGQETQYF
few - TRBJ1-2 TRBV3-1 TGTGCCAGCAACCAACTGGACTCTGCGGGCTACACCTTC CASNQLDSAGYTF
many - TRBJ2-1 TRBV6-1 TGTGCCAGCACCGACCGTTCCAGTAACAATGAGCAGTTCTTC CASTDRSSNNEQFF
few - TRBJ2-3 TRBV4-2 TGTGCCAGCAGCCTGGCGGGACAGACGGATACGCAGTATTTT CASSLAGQTDTQYF